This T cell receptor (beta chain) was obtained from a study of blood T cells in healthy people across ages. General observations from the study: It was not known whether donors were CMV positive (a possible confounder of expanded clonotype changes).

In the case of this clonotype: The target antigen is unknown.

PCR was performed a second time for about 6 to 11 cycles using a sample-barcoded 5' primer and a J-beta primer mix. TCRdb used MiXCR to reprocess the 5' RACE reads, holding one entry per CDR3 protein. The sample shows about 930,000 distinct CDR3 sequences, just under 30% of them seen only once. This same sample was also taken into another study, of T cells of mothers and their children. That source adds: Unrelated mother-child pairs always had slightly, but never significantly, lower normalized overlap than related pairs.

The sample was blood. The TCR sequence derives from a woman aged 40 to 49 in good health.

The CDR3 DNA follows: TGTGCCAGCAGCCACGTACGGGTTACCTCCTACAATGAGCAGTTCTTC. This codes for CASSHVRVTSYNEQFF. The V and J genes are TRBV3-1 and TRBJ2-1; D ambiguous. The V end was cut by 3 bases, the J end by 0 bases, with 12 bases between. CDR1 and CDR2 (germline): LGHDT, YNNKEL (reference sequence). The CDR3 sequence is 16 residues long.